Shown below are 5 T cell receptor beta chains from a single sample sequenced in a study of blood T cell repertoires in COVID-19. TCRdb's table, derived via immunoSEQ multiplex PCR, lists solely in-frame clones and lacks some. The data hold more than 90,000 clones, with about 90% observed a single time. The material sequenced was peripheral blood. Receptors were obtained from a man aged 45-65 years with acute or convalescent COVID-19.

V gene TRBV19 combines with J gene TRBJ1-3; 7 bases agree with TRBD1. Germline V CDR1 and CDR2: LNHDA, SQIVND (reference sequence). Losses at the gene ends were 3 bases for V and 3 bases for J; bases not matched to a gene: 5. The CDR3 length is 15 residues. This CDR3 is CASSIPTGVGNTIYF. Here the CDR3 DNA reads TGTGCCAGTAGTATCCCCACAGGGGTTGGAAACACCATATATTTT.

This chain uses TRBV2 with TRBJ1-1, with D uncertain. Germline V gives CDR1 SNHLY, CDR2 FYNNEI. The CDR3 length is 13 residues. V was clipped by 5 bases and J by 4 bases, with 11 bases between them. CDR3 sequence reads: CASSQRVLTEAFF. The CDR3 region has the DNA TGTGCCAGCAGTCAGCGGGTCCTCACTGAAGCTTTCTTT.

The CDR3 spells CASSRTGKVGELFF. Written as DNA, the CDR3 is TGTGCCAGCAGCCGGACAGGGAAGGTCGGGGAGCTGTTTTTT. The chain carries TRBV11-2 and TRBJ2-2, with 8 bases matching TRBD1. Germline V gives CDR1 SGHAT, CDR2 FQNNGV. This CDR3 contains 14 residues. The V gene end was trimmed by 5 bases and the J gene end by 7 bases; junction bases not matched to a gene: 6.

This chain links TRBV15 with TRBJ1-1; 11 positions match TRBD1. The CDR3 is made up of 16 amino acids. After removal of 1 base from V and 4 bases from J, the junction contained 5 bases not matched to a gene. Germline CDR1 LNHNV, CDR2 YYDKDF (reference sequence). The CDR3 region has the DNA TGTGCCACCAGCAGAGCCGGGACAGGGGGTTTCACTGAAGCTTTCTTT. Amino acids: CATSRAGTGGFTEAFF.

The rearrangement uses TRBV19 and TRBJ2-7, with 8 positions matching TRBD2. The CDR3 totals 15 residues. Germline loops: CDR1 LNHDA, CDR2 SQIVND (reference sequence). J gave up 5 bases and V 6 bases, and 12 bases lay outside the gene matches. Written as DNA, the CDR3 is TGTGCCAGTAGCATCATGCACCCCGGGGGGGACGAGCAGTACTTC. Protein sequence: CASSIMHPGGDEQYF. Full variable domain (remainder filled in from reference TRBV19 and TRBJ2-7): DGGITQSPKYLFRKEGQNVTLSCEQNLNHDAMYWYRQDPGQGLRLIYYSQIVNDFQKGDIAEGYSVSREKKESFPLTVTSAQKNPTAFYLCASSIMHPGGDEQYFGPGTRLTVT.